This T cell receptor beta chain was recovered during a study of shared clonotypes between healthy human individuals. Naive CD8 cells comprised CD45RO-negative, CCR7-positively selected cells, excluding terminally differentiated effector memory CD45RA+ cells. This clone appeared once. The antigen is unknown. The same CDR3 is also encoded by other DNA sequences in this sample. Broader study findings: Lower generation probabilities were found for non-shared clonotypes than for those shared by all four donors.

The assay was immunoSEQ multiplex PCR, and TCRdb's table has in-frame clones only and misses some. The sample has 1.5 million to 2.5 million clones, roughly 94% seen once. Trimming took 6 bases from V and 1 from J, leaving 10 bases between them. The CDR3 covers 13 residues. Germline values: CDR1 MNHNS, CDR2 SASEGT. The clonotype was recovered from a man aged 18 to 30 in good health. Sequenced sample: naive CD8+ T cells sorted from blood. V usage is TRBV6-1 and J usage is TRBJ2-7; weak D call: TRBD1 (5 bases). This CDR3 is CASRVTASYEQYF. The CDR3 DNA is TGTGCCAGCAGGGTGACAGCATCCTACGAGCAGTACTTC.